Here is one T cell receptor (beta chain) with its context. Which antigen it targets is not known. No per-base quality is available; no much larger clone lies one base away. This sample stems from a study of blood T cells in healthy people across ages (dated by TCRdb to the mid-2010s). For context, the study as a whole: In model experiments, template switching captured roughly one uniquely barcoded TCR beta cDNA molecule for every two T cells. The donors were divided into four age groups: young (average around 17 years), middle-aged (roughly 42), aged (about 62) and long-lived (around 80). To avoid experimental bias, donors of different ages were spread randomly across the sequencing lanes. For two donors (one aged 18 to 30 and one aged 80 or older), the study analyzed two additional independent replicas of 1 million unique cDNA reads from the same blood draw. The study measured age-related changes in TCR beta repertoire diversity using deep sequencing normalized with unique cDNA molecular identifiers. Study-wide findings and limitations: The percentage of naive T cells measured by flow cytometry correlated strongly with observed TCR beta diversity. Donor CMV infection status was unknown, potentially confounding age-related changes in expanded clonotypes. As age increased, observed TCR beta diversity per million T cells dropped in a roughly linear way, and a significant reduction was already evident by age roughly 36. Compared with the aged group, more naive CD4+ T cells, fewer expanded clones and increased TCR diversity were shown by the long-lived group, suggesting age selection. Conclusive comparison of naive and antigen-experienced compartments was prevented by the profiling of bulk unsorted PBMCs. Estimates of total diversity from one million sequenced T cells were regarded as lower bounds and underestimates.

The library was built by means of 5' RACE. Sequenced on an Illumina HiSeq 2500. The second PCR ran for roughly 7 to 12 cycles and used a J-beta primer mix along with a sample-barcoded 5' primer. A template-switch 5' adaptor carrying 12 random nucleotides introduced a unique molecular identifier onto each TCR beta cDNA molecule. Each sample yielded at least 3 million CDR3-containing paired-end reads. All of the RNA was converted into first-strand cDNA using the Mint cDNA synthesis kit, with a TRBC-specific oligonucleotide serving as the primer. All cDNA was treated with uracil-DNA glycosylase and then went through a first 18-cycle PCR with the universal primers M1SS and BC2_uni_R. Regarding the original processing steps: Each sample was normalized by randomly selecting 1 million high-quality reads, each carrying a distinct molecular identifier. Instead of being binned into consensus sequences, reads with shared molecular identifiers were discarded. CDR3 identification, clonotype clustering and error correction used MiTCR with a Q25 quality threshold and the strictest error-elimination algorithm. A nonparametric unseen species model using Euler transformation provided a lower-bound estimate of total TCR beta diversity. TCRdb reanalyzed the raw reads on its own, using fastp at Q25 for trimming and MiXCR for clone calling, and kept in-frame beta chains. Entries that share a CDR3 protein sequence are merged under the most common genes and DNA. V and J calls and clone size were set by TCRdb, not the authors. This sample comprises fewer than 1.5 million distinct CDR3 sequences, 40% to 50% of them detected only once. Together, the top ten hold 7.9% of the sample.

Germline trimming: 5 bases from V, 3 bases from J; junction bases outside gene matches: 6. From cysteine to phenylalanine, the CDR3 is 16 amino acids long. The read is trimmed to its CDR3 DNA, 48 bases read in frame from base 1. In the germline V gene (reference sequence), CDR1 corresponds to LNHDA and CDR2 to SQIVND. The donors were 40 or so Caucasian individuals from Russia, aged roughly 6 to 100 years, who were systemically healthy. Around 10 milliliters of peripheral blood were drawn from each donor into EDTA-treated Vacutainer tubes. Ficoll-Paque density-gradient centrifugation was used to isolate PBMCs, with at least 7 million obtained per sample. Total RNA was extracted from PBMCs with Trizol reagent, with at least 6 micrograms obtained per sample. The percentages of naive CD45RAhigh/CD27high T cells were determined by flow cytometry on a PBMC aliquot from every donor.

This chain joins TRBV19 to TRBJ2-7; TRBD2 aligns with 14 central bases. Source material: blood. This receptor was taken from a woman aged 18-35 years in good health. The sequence in DNA is TGTGCCAGTAGTTACCAGGGACTAGCGGGAGACTACGAGCAGTACTTC. It codes for CASSYQGLAGDYEQYF. The CDR3 plus the reference TRBV19 and TRBJ2-7 genes for the other parts give the full variable domain: DGGITQSPKYLFRKEGQNVTLSCEQNLNHDAMYWYRQDPGQGLRLIYYSQIVNDFQKGDIAEGYSVSREKKESFPLTVTSAQKNPTAFYLCASSYQGLAGDYEQYFGPGTRLTVT.